The clone carrying this TCR beta chain was seen only once. Germline V CDR1 and CDR2: MGHDK, SYGVNS. V gave up 3 bases and J gave up 5 bases, with 14 bases separating them. CDR3 length equals 15 residues. The sample comes from a study of shared clonotypes between healthy human individuals. Assay: immunoSEQ multiplex PCR; the TCRdb copy retains only in-frame clones and omits some. This table has 530,000 or so clones, nearly 80% appearing once. The chain uses TRBV25-1 and TRBJ2-1, with D tentatively TRBD1 (5 bases). This receptor was taken from a woman aged 40 to 55 in good health. Some clones in this sample may be carry-over from other donors' samples. The sequencing sample was made of PBMCs. The CDR3 DNA reads TGTGCCAGCAGTGATAGCACTACAGGAGACAATGAGCAGTTCTTC. Its translation is CASSDSTTGDNEQFF.